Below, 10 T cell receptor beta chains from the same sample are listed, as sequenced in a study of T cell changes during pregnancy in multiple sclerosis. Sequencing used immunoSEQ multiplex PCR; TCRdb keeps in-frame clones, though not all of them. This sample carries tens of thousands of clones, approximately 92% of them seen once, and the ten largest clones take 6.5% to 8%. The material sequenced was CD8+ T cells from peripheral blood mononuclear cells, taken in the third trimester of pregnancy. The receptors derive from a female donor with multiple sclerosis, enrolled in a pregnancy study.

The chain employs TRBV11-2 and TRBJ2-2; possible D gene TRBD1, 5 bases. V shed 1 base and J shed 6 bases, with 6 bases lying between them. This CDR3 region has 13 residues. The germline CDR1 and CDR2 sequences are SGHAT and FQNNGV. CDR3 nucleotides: TGTGCCAGCAGCTTAGCGACAGCCGGGGAGCTGTTTTTT. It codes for CASSLATAGELFF.

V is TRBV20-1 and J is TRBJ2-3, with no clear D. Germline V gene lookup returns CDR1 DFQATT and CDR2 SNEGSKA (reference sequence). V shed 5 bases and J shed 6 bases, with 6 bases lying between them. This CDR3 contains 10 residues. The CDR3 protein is CSAPKDTQYF. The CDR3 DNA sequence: TGCAGTGCTCCTAAGGATACGCAGTATTTT.

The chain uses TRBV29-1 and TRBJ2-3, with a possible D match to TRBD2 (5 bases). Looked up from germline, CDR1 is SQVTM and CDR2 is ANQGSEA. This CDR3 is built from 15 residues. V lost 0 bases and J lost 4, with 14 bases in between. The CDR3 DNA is TGCAGCGTTGAAGAGGGCCGGGGTTGGGCAGATACGCAGTATTTT. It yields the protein CSVEEGRGWADTQYF.

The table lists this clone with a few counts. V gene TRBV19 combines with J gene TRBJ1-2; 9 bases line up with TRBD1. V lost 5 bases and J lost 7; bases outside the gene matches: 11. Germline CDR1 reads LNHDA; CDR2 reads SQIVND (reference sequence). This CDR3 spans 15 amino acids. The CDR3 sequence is CASSATGGGGGGYTF. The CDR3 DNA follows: TGTGCCAGTAGTGCCACAGGGGGCGGCGGGGGTGGCTACACCTTC. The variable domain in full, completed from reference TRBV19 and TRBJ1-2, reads DGGITQSPKYLFRKEGQNVTLSCEQNLNHDAMYWYRQDPGQGLRLIYYSQIVNDFQKGDIAEGYSVSREKKESFPLTVTSAQKNPTAFYLCASSATGGGGGGYTFGSGTRLTVV.

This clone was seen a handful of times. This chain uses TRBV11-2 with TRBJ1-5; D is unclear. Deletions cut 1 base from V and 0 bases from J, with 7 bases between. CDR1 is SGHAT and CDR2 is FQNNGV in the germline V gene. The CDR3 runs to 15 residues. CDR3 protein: CASSLGADSNQPQHF. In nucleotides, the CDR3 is TGTGCCAGCAGCTTAGGGGCAGATAGCAATCAGCCCCAGCATTTT.

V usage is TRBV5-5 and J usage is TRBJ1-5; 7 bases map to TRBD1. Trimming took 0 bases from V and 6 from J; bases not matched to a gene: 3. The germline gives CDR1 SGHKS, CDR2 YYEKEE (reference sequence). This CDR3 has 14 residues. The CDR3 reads CASSLATGVQPQHF. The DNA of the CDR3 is TGTGCCAGCAGCTTGGCAACAGGGGTTCAGCCCCAGCATTTT. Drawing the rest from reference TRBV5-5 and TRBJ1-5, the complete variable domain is DAGVTQSPTHLIKTRGQQVTLRCSPISGHKSVSWYQQVLGQGPQFIFQYYEKEERGRGNFPDRFSARQFPNYSSELNVNALLLGDSALYLCASSLATGVQPQHFGDGTRLSIL.

The CDR3 DNA follows: TGTGCCAGCGGGGAGCCTTTCCTCTCCTACAATGAGCAGTTCTTC. Its translation: CASGEPFLSYNEQFF. V usage is TRBV6-1 and J usage is TRBJ2-1; maybe TRBD2 (5 bases). This CDR3 is 15 amino acids long. The V end lost 8 bases, the J end lost 0 bases, and 14 bases lay between the germline ends. CDR1 and CDR2 from the germline V gene are MNHNS and SASEGT.

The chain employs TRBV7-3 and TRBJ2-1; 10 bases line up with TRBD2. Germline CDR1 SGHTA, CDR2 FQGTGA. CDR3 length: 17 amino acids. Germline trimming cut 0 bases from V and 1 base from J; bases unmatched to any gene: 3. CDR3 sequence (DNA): TGTGCCAGCAGCTTAACTAGCGGGAGGTATTCCTACAATGAGCAGTTCTTC. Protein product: CASSLTSGRYSYNEQFF.

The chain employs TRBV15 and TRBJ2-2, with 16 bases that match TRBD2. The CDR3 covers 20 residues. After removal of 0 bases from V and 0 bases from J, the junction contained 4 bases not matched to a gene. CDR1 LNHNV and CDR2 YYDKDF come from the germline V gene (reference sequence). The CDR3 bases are TGTGCCACCAGCAGAGATGGGGGACTAGCGGGAGGGCCGAACACCGGGGAGCTGTTTTTT. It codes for CATSRDGGLAGGPNTGELFF.

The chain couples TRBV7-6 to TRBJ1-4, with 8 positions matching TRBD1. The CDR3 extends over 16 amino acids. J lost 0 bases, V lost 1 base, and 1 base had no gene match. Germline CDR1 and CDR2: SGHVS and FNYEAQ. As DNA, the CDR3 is TGTGCCAGCAGCTTAGGGACAGGGTCAACTAATGAAAAACTGTTTTTT. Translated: CASSLGTGSTNEKLFF.